This TCR beta chain was sequenced in a study of early T cells in non-severe SARS-CoV-2 infection. Researchers tagged individual cDNA molecules with unique molecular identifiers. TCRdb reprocessed the 5' RACE reads with MiXCR, giving one entry per CDR3 protein. The sample carries around 37,000 distinct CDR3 sequences, approximately 10% recorded once. V gave up 5 bases and J gave up 7 bases; unmatched junction bases: 3. The CDR3 is made up of 13 amino acids. Germline CDR1 reads SGHAT; CDR2 reads FQNNGV. This clonotype appeared many times. The sequence was collected from an adult who was a healthcare worker with PCR-confirmed SARS-CoV-2 infection or an uninfected control (not recorded which). This sequence joins TRBV11-2 and TRBJ1-5, with TRBD1 matching 9 bases. What was sequenced was whole blood. DNA of the CDR3: TGTGCCAGCAGCCGGGACAGGGACCAGCCCCAGCATTTT. It specifies CASSRDRDQPQHF.